The 30 T cell receptor beta chains in this list originate from one sample, sequenced in a study of T-cell reconstitution after alpha-beta-depleted transplantation in children. Unique molecular identifiers were used in preparing the TCRbeta library. TCRdb reanalysed the PCR reads using MiXCR and keeps one entry per CDR3 protein. This table has roughly 590,000 distinct CDR3 sequences, 16% appearing once. Material: PBMCs from the stem cell graft donor, obtained from the stem cell graft. Receptors originate from a human donor who donated a stem cell graft to a child with acute myeloid leukemia.

This clonotype came up many times. The chain employs TRBV20-1 and TRBJ1-5, with 7 bases aligning to TRBD1. Germline CDR1 reads DFQATT; CDR2 reads SNEGSKA (reference sequence). The CDR3 sequence is 15 residues long. The trim removed 6 bases at V and 2 bases at J, leaving 10 bases unmatched. In nucleotides, the CDR3 is TGCAGTGCCAAGGTCGGTGACAGGGGCAATCAGCCCCAGCATTTT. It specifies CSAKVGDRGNQPQHF.

This clonotype was recorded at least ten times. This sequence joins TRBV6-6 and TRBJ2-7; a possible D gene is TRBD1 (6 bases). Germline CDR1 reads MNHNY; CDR2 reads SVGAGI (reference sequence). The V gene lost 2 bases and the J gene lost 5 bases, with 10 bases spanning the gap. The CDR3 covers 13 residues. The CDR3 nucleotides are TGTGCCAGCAGTTACGCAGGGGCCCACGAGCAGTACGTC. This gives the protein CASSYAGAHEQYV.

This clonotype was counted a few times. This chain links TRBV4-1 with TRBJ1-3, with D perhaps TRBD1 (6 bases). V gave up 1 base and J gave up 4 bases, with 8 bases separating them. The germline V gene has CDR1 MGHRA and CDR2 YSYEKL. CDR3 size: 14 residues. In DNA, the CDR3 is TGCGCCAGCAGCCAAGGAACAGGGGGAAACACCATATATTTT. Residues: CASSQGTGGNTIYF.

This clonotype was counted ten times or more. V usage is TRBV5-6 and J usage is TRBJ1-5, with 7 bases fitting TRBD1. Losses at the gene ends were 1 base for V and 3 bases for J; bases not matched to a gene: 1. The CDR3 runs 14 residues. CDR1 is SGHDT and CDR2 is YYEEEE in the germline V gene. The CDR3 nucleotides are TGTGCCAGCAGCTTGAGGGGGCCCAATCAGCCCCAGCATTTT. Residues: CASSLRGPNQPQHF. The entire variable domain, with the rest obtained from reference TRBV5-6 and TRBJ1-5, is as follows: DAGVTQSPTHLIKTRGQQVTLRCSPKSGHDTVSWYQQALGQGPQFIFQYYEEEERQRGNFPDRFSGHQFPNYSSELNVNALLLGDSALYLCASSLRGPNQPQHFGDGTRLSIL.

The rearrangement links TRBV7-9 to TRBJ2-7; TRBD2 matches 8 bases. Germline assignment: CDR1 SEHNR and CDR2 FQNEAQ (reference sequence). Trimming took 1 base from V and 5 from J; bases not matched to a gene: 7. The CDR3 is 15 amino acids. The CDR3 loop is CASSLDGLASHEQYF. In DNA, the CDR3 is TGTGCCAGCAGCTTAGATGGACTAGCTTCCCACGAGCAGTACTTC. Full variable domain (outside the CDR3, taken from reference TRBV7-9 and TRBJ2-7): DTGVSQNPRHKITKRGQNVTFRCDPISEHNRLYWYRQTLGQGPEFLTYFQNEAQLEKSRLLSDRFSAERPKGSFSTLEIQRTEQGDSAMYLCASSLDGLASHEQYFGPGTRLTVT.

This clonotype was counted many times. The chain joins TRBV7-2 to TRBJ2-3; a possible D gene is TRBD2 (6 bases). In germline, CDR1 is SGHTA, CDR2 FQGNSA. The CDR3 loop spans 14 amino acids. Trimming stripped 0 bases from V and 4 bases from J, with 8 bases between. CDR3 amino acids: CASSLARGADTQYF. CDR3 nucleotide sequence: TGTGCCAGCAGCTTAGCGCGCGGGGCAGATACGCAGTATTTT.

This clonotype appeared a few times. This chain connects TRBV20-1 to TRBJ2-1; 12 positions match TRBD2. V dropped 0 bases and J dropped 4; count of bases not matched to a gene: 13. The CDR3 is made up of 19 amino acids. CDR1 is DFQATT, CDR2 SNEGSKA, per germline (reference sequence). The CDR3: CSARDLTSGGLRAYNEQFF. CDR3 sequence (DNA): TGCAGTGCTAGAGACTTGACTAGCGGGGGCCTTCGGGCTTACAATGAGCAGTTCTTC.

This clonotype was seen a few times. Here the CDR3 DNA reads TGTGCCAGCAGCAGGGACAGAAATAACATTCAGTACTTC. This gives the protein CASSRDRNNIQYF. This chain joins TRBV7-2 and TRBJ2-4, with 7 bases aligning to TRBD1. Trimming cost V 5 bases and J 7 bases; bases outside gene matches: 5. The CDR3 covers 13 residues. Looked up from germline, CDR1 is SGHTA and CDR2 is FQGNSA.

This clonotype was recorded at least ten times. V gene TRBV5-6 combines with J gene TRBJ2-1; maybe TRBD1 (5 bases). This CDR3 has 12 residues. The V and J ends lost 6 bases and 9 bases respectively, with 13 bases between them. Germline V lookup: CDR1 SGHDT, CDR2 YYEEEE. DNA of the CDR3: TGTGCCAGCACCTTAACAGACAGTGAGCAGTTCTTC. The encoded protein is CASTLTDSEQFF.

The chain joins TRBV30 to TRBJ2-7; 12 bases map to TRBD1. The trim removed 5 bases at V and 4 bases at J, leaving 6 bases unmatched. CDR3 length: 14 residues. CDR1 is GTSNPN and CDR2 is SVGIG in the germline V gene (reference sequence). Here the CDR3 DNA reads TGTGCCTGGTCGTCGGGACAGGGGGCATACGAGCAGTACTTC. Its protein product is CAWSSGQGAYEQYF.

The table lists this clonotype with a few counts. The V gene is TRBV20-1, the J gene TRBJ2-5; TRBD2 matches at 8 bases. The CDR3 spans 16 residues. J gave up 5 bases and V 3 bases, and 14 bases lay outside the gene matches. Germline V gives CDR1 DFQATT, CDR2 SNEGSKA (reference sequence). The CDR3 DNA sequence: TGCAGTGCTAGCGGGGAGACTAGCGCCAGTTGGGAGACCCAGTACTTC. Its protein is CSASGETSASWETQYF.

Many counts were recorded for this clonotype. The chain combines TRBV6-2 or TRBV6-3 with TRBJ2-2; D is perhaps TRBD2 (6 bases). Germline V gene data show CDR1 as MNHEY and CDR2 as SVGEGT. Trimming removed 1 base from V and 6 bases from J, with 12 bases in between. CDR3 length equals 15 residues. CDR3 nucleotide sequence: TGTGCCAGCAGTTACTTTGCGGGGTTTGCCGGGGAGCTGTTTTTT. Protein: CASSYFAGFAGELFF.

This clonotype was recorded many times. The CDR3 spells CASSANRGHEQYF. CDR3 DNA sequence: TGTGCCAGCAGCGCAAACAGGGGCCACGAGCAGTACTTC. The rearrangement uses TRBV7-9 and TRBJ2-7, with 7 bases identical to TRBD1. The CDR3 contains 13 residues. Germline V gene sequence: CDR1 SEHNR, CDR2 FQNEAQ (reference sequence). The J segment lost 5 bases and the V segment lost 5 bases, leaving 6 bases of the junction unmatched.

This clonotype turned up a few times. The chain recombines TRBV11-2 with TRBJ2-3, with 12 bases aligning to TRBD2. Germline V lookup: CDR1 SGHAT, CDR2 FQNNGV. V shed 3 bases and J 0 bases; nucleotides not matched to a gene: 1. The CDR3 length is 16 residues. The CDR3 DNA is TGTGCCAGCAGCTTCACTAGCGGGGGGAGCACAGATACGCAGTATTTT. Translated: CASSFTSGGSTDTQYF.

This clonotype was detected many times. The chain combines TRBV5-6 with TRBJ1-5; no clear D gene. V lost 4 bases and J lost 7, with 12 bases in between. This CDR3 region has 13 residues. Germline V gene lookup returns CDR1 SGHDT and CDR2 YYEEEE. The CDR3 sequence is CASSGNPGQPQHF. CDR3 nucleotides: TGTGCCAGCAGCGGGAATCCGGGGCAGCCCCAGCATTTT.

This clonotype has at least ten counts. This rearrangement joins TRBV20-1 to TRBJ2-5, with 8 nucleotides matching TRBD1. Germline values: CDR1 DFQATT, CDR2 SNEGSKA (reference sequence). The CDR3 length is 15 residues. With 4 bases clipped from V and 0 bases from J, the junction kept 7 bases outside the gene matches. The CDR3 coding sequence is TGCAGTGCTATTCTCAGGGGGCCTAACCAAGAGACCCAGTACTTC. Its translation: CSAILRGPNQETQYF.

This clonotype was found many times. V and J are TRBV5-1 and TRBJ1-2, with 7 bases matching TRBD1. Germline-derived CDR1 and CDR2 are SGHRS and YFSETQ. V was pared by 4 bases and J by 4 bases, with 10 bases of the junction left unmatched. This CDR3 is built from 15 residues. The CDR3 nucleotides read TGCGCCAGCAGCACATCCTTCACAGGGGTCTATGGCTACACCTTC. Translated, it gives CASSTSFTGVYGYTF.

This clonotype has more than one count but fewer than ten. The chain couples TRBV6-2 or TRBV6-3 to TRBJ2-2, with 9 bases that match TRBD1. V lost 6 bases, J lost 0 bases, and 2 bases stayed unmatched. The CDR3 loop spans 15 amino acids. Germline-derived CDR1 and CDR2 are MNHEY and SVGEGT. The CDR3 DNA follows: TGTGCCAGCAGGCGGACAGGGGCGAACACCGGGGAGCTGTTTTTT. This sequence encodes CASRRTGANTGELFF.

The table lists this clonotype with many counts. The chain recombines TRBV4-3 with TRBJ2-7; no clear D. The CDR3 has 15 amino acids. CDR1 and CDR2 from the germline V gene are LGHNA and YSLEER. Trimming removed 0 bases from V and 2 bases from J, with 11 bases in between. CDR3 DNA sequence: TGCGCCAGCAGCCAAGAGACGAACAGTCCCTACGAGCAGTACTTC. This gives the protein CASSQETNSPYEQYF.

The chain combines TRBV12-3 or TRBV12-4 with TRBJ2-1, with 10 bases aligning to TRBD1. The CDR3 has 15 residues. The V segment lost 6 bases and the J segment 7 bases; nucleotides outside the gene matches: 9. For the CDR3, the DNA is TGTGCCAGCAGCTATGGGACAGGGGCACGGAATGAGCAGTTCTTC. This codes for CASSYGTGARNEQFF.

V gene TRBV7-9 combines with J gene TRBJ2-5; D may be TRBD2 (6 bases). Trimming took off 5 bases at V and 5 bases at J, with 18 bases between the two ends. Germline V gene data show CDR1 as SEHNR and CDR2 as FQNEAQ (reference sequence). The CDR3 runs to 15 residues. The CDR3 reads CASSPKQEAGETQYF. CDR3 in DNA: TGTGCCAGCAGCCCAAAACAGGAGGCGGGGGAGACCCAGTACTTC.

The chain carries TRBV20-1 and TRBJ2-3; 13 nucleotides line up with TRBD2. Germline V gene lookup returns CDR1 DFQATT and CDR2 SNEGSKA (reference sequence). V lost 6 bases and J lost 2; bases outside the gene matches: 14. The CDR3 is 18 amino acids. In DNA form, the CDR3 reads TGCAGTGCCCGATATCGGGGGGGACTAGCGGGGCACACAGATACGCAGTATTTT. This sequence encodes CSARYRGGLAGHTDTQYF.

The J gene is TRBJ2-1, the V gene TRBV5-1; 10 nucleotides match TRBD2. The CDR3 totals 17 residues. Per the germline V gene, CDR1 is SGHRS and CDR2 is YFSETQ. The V and J ends lost 1 base and 7 bases, in that order; junction bases with no gene match: 11. CDR3 region: CASSLWVISGGPNEQFF. The CDR3, as DNA: TGCGCCAGCAGCTTGTGGGTCATTAGCGGGGGGCCGAATGAGCAGTTCTTC.

Many counts were recorded for this clonotype. This chain links TRBV10-3 with TRBJ2-2; 7 bases match TRBD1. The germline V gene encodes CDR1 ENHRY and CDR2 SYGVKD. J lost 3 bases, V lost 5 bases, and 3 bases had no gene match. This CDR3 is 14 amino acids long. CDR3: CAISWDSDTGELFF. Here the CDR3 DNA reads TGTGCCATCAGTTGGGACAGCGACACCGGGGAGCTGTTTTTT.

This clonotype was seen a handful of times. The rearrangement links TRBV6-1 to TRBJ1-2; no clear D. In germline, CDR1 is MNHNS, CDR2 SASEGT. V was clipped by 3 bases and J by 8 bases, with 22 bases between them. There are 16 residues in the CDR3. The CDR3 spells CASSDDVGSLHGGYTF. For the CDR3, the DNA is TGTGCCAGCAGTGACGACGTTGGGTCTCTCCATGGGGGCTACACCTTC.

The gene calls are TRBV2 and TRBJ2-1, with TRBD2 matching 13 bases. J gave up 4 bases and V 6 bases, and 6 bases lay outside the gene matches. The CDR3 is 16 amino acids. Germline CDR1 is SNHLY and CDR2 is FYNNEI. In DNA, the CDR3 is TGTGCCAGCAGGACGACTAGCGGGGGGCCGTACAATGAGCAGTTCTTC. It yields the protein CASRTTSGGPYNEQFF.

The chain employs TRBV7-9 and TRBJ2-5; no definite D call. The V end was cut by 1 base, the J end by 4 bases, with 7 bases between. Germline V gene lookup returns CDR1 SEHNR and CDR2 FQNEAQ (reference sequence). The CDR3 is made up of 13 amino acids. CDR3 nucleotide sequence: TGTGCCAGCAGCTTAGTGACCACAGAGACCCAGTACTTC. Encoded protein: CASSLVTTETQYF. The entire variable domain, with the rest obtained from reference TRBV7-9 and TRBJ2-5, is as follows: DTGVSQNPRHKITKRGQNVTFRCDPISEHNRLYWYRQTLGQGPEFLTYFQNEAQLEKSRLLSDRFSAERPKGSFSTLEIQRTEQGDSAMYLCASSLVTTETQYFGPGTRLLVL.

This clonotype was observed once. The chain uses TRBV10-3 and TRBJ1-6; 7 bases map to TRBD1. Germline trimming cut 3 bases from V and 7 bases from J; bases unmatched to any gene: 9. The CDR3 consists of 16 residues. Germline values: CDR1 ENHRY, CDR2 SYGVKD. The CDR3 sequence: CAISDPAGQSNSPLHF. Written as DNA, the CDR3 is TGTGCCATCAGTGATCCCGCGGGACAGTCAAATTCACCCCTCCACTTT.

The V gene is TRBV7-2, the J gene TRBJ1-6, with a tentative D call TRBD1 (6 bases). The CDR3 loop spans 17 amino acids. The V end was cut by 4 bases, the J end by 0 bases, with 13 bases between. Germline-derived CDR1 and CDR2 are SGHTA and FQGNSA. DNA of the CDR3: TGTGCCAGCAGCTGGGGGGCGTCAAGCTCCTATAATTCACCCCTCCACTTT. It specifies CASSWGASSSYNSPLHF.

In this sample, this clonotype turned up a few times. This sequence joins TRBV20-1 and TRBJ2-7; 12 bases are shared with TRBD2. Germline V gives CDR1 DFQATT, CDR2 SNEGSKA (reference sequence). The CDR3 has 14 amino acids. The ends lost 2 bases at V and 7 bases at J; junction bases unmatched: 6. CDR3 sequence (DNA): TGCAGTGCTAGACTAGCGGGGGGGAGCGCGGAGCAGTACTTC. This gives the protein CSARLAGGSAEQYF.